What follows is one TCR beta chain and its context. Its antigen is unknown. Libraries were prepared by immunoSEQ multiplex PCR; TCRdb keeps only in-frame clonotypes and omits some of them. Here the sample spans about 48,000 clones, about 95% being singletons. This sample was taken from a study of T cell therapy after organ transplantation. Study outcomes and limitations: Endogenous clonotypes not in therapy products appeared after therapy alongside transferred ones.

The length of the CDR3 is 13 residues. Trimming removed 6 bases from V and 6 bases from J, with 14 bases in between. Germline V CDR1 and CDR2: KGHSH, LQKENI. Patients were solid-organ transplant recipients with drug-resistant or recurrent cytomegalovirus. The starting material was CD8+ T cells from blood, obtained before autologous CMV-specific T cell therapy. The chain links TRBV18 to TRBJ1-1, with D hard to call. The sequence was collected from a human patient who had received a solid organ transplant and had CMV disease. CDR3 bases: TGTGCCAGCTCCGGAGGTTTTGCGGCTGAAGCTTTCTTT. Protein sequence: CASSGGFAAEAFF. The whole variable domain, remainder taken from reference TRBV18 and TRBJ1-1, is NAGVMQNPRHLVRRRGQEARLRCSPMKGHSHVYWYRQLPEEGLKFMVYLQKENIIDESGMPKERFSAEFPKEGPSILRIQQVVRGDSAAYFCASSGGFAAEAFFGQGTRLTVV.